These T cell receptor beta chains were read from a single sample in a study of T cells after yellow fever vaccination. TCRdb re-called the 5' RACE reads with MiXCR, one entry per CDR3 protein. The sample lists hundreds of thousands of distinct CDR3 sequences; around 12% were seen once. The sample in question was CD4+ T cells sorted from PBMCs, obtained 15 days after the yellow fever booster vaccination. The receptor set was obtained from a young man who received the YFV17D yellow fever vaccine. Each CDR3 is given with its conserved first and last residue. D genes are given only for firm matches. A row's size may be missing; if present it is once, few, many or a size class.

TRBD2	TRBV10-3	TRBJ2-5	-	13	CAIRGGVQETQYF	TGTGCCATACGGGGGGGTGTTCAAGAGACCCAGTACTTC
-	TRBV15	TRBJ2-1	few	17	CATSRDLGIAKHNEQFF	TGTGCCACCAGCAGAGATCTAGGGATAGCGAAACACAATGAGCAGTTCTTC
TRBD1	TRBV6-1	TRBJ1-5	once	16	CASSRLDRGRNQPQHF	TGTGCCAGCAGCCGACTGGACAGGGGCCGCAATCAGCCCCAGCATTTT
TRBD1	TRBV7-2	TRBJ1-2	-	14	CASSSQGQGYGYTF	TGTGCCAGCAGCTCCCAAGGACAGGGGTATGGCTACACCTTC
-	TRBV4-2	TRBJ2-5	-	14	CASSQGGPTETQYF	TGTGCCAGCAGCCAAGGAGGTCCCACCGAGACCCAGTACTTC
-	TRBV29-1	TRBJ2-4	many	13	CSVIYLGLDIQYF	TGCAGCGTGATATACCTGGGCCTGGACATTCAGTACTTC
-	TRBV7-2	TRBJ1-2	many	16	CASSLGPGRLLYGYTF	TGTGCCAGCAGCTTAGGCCCGGGACGTCTCCTATATGGCTACACCTTC
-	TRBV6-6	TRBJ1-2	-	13	CASREGGNDGYTF	TGTGCCAGCAGAGAAGGGGGAAACGATGGCTACACCTTC
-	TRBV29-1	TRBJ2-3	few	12	CSAFGGLDTQYF	TGCAGCGCGTTCGGGGGGCTCGATACGCAGTATTTT
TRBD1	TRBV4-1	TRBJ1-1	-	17	CASSQPRTGGGSTEAFF	TGCGCCAGCAGCCAACCCCGGACAGGGGGCGGGAGCACTGAAGCTTTCTTT
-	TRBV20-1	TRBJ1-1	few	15	CSARDTRLWETEAFF	TGCAGTGCTAGAGATACCCGACTGTGGGAGACTGAAGCTTTCTTT
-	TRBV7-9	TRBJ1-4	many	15	CASSLTLATNEKLFF	TGTGCCAGCAGCCTAACCCTGGCGACTAATGAAAAACTGTTTTTT
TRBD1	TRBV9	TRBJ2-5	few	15	CASSSDRGLEETQYF	TGTGCCAGCAGCTCAGACAGGGGGCTTGAGGAGACCCAGTACTTC
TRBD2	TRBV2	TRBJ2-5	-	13	CASRRGGKETQYF	TGTGCCAGCAGGCGGGGGGGAAAAGAGACCCAGTACTTC
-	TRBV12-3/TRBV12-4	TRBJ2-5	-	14	CASSPPGQEETQYF	TGTGCCAGCAGTCCTCCTGGGCAGGAAGAGACCCAGTACTTC
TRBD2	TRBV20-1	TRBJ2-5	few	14	CSGYQRGHQETQYF	TGCAGTGGTTACCAGCGGGGGCACCAAGAGACCCAGTACTTC
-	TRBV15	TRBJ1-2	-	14	CATSRDRTSYGYTF	TGTGCCACCAGCAGAGACAGAACGTCATATGGCTACACCTTC
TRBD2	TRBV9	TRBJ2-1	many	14	CASSPRLAYNEQFF	TGTGCCAGCAGCCCCCGACTAGCGTACAATGAGCAGTTCTTC
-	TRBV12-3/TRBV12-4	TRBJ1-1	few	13	CASRPTVGTEAFF	TGTGCCAGCCGCCCGACAGTTGGCACTGAAGCTTTCTTT
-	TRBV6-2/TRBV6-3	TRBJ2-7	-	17	CASSLPAGTGDAGEQYF	TGTGCCAGCAGCCTACCCGCCGGGACTGGGGATGCGGGCGAGCAGTACTTC
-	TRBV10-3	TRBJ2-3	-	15	CAISESPVRADTQYF	TGTGCCATCAGTGAGTCACCCGTCCGCGCAGATACGCAGTATTTT
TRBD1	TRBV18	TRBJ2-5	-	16	CASSQGRTGGIVTQYF	TGTGCCAGCTCCCAAGGAAGGACAGGGGGCATAGTCACCCAGTACTTC
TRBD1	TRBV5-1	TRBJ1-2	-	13	CASCINRGDGYTF	TGCGCCAGCTGCATAAACAGGGGGGATGGCTACACCTTC
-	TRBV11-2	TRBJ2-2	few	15	CASSLDLAVTGELFF	TGTGCCAGCAGCCTTGACTTAGCGGTAACCGGGGAGCTGTTTTTT
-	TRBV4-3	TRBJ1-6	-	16	CASSQNPGTQNSPLHF	TGCGCCAGCAGCCAGAACCCGGGAACCCAAAATTCACCCCTCCACTTT
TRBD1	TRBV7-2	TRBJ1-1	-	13	CASSPVPGGRAFF	TGTGCCAGCAGCCCCGTTCCAGGGGGAAGAGCTTTCTTT
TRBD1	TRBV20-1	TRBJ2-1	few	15	CSARTGSDSYNEQFF	TGCAGTGCTAGGACAGGGTCCGACTCCTACAATGAGCAGTTCTTC
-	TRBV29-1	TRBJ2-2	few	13	CSVGSQNTGELFF	TGCAGCGTTGGGTCCCAGAACACCGGGGAGCTGTTTTTT
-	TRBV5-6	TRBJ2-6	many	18	CASSSLRDRHSGANVLTF	TGTGCCAGCAGCTCCCTACGGGACCGACACTCTGGGGCCAACGTCCTGACTTTC
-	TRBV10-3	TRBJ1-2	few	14	CAIEGGAGIDGYTF	TGTGCCATCGAGGGGGGCGCGGGAATCGATGGCTACACCTTC
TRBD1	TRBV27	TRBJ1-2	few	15	CASSLSTGGSYGYTF	TGTGCCAGCAGTTTATCAACAGGGGGCAGCTATGGCTACACCTTC